The 10 T cell receptor beta chains below all came from one sample that was sequenced in a study of T cell responses to AZD1222 COVID-19 vaccine. The data were produced by immunoSEQ multiplex PCR, yet TCRdb's version contains in-frame clones alone and is incomplete. The sample contains some 150,000 clones, 70% to 90% of which appear only once. The sequencing here drew on peripheral blood, taken on day 0 of AZD1222 vaccination. The receptors shown here come from an adult in good health.

For the CDR3, the DNA is TGCGCCAGCAGCCCAGGGTGGACTAGCGACCACAATGAGCAGTTCTTC. Protein sequence: CASSPGWTSDHNEQFF. The chain links TRBV5-1 to TRBJ2-1; TRBD2 matches at 9 bases. Germline values: CDR1 SGHRS, CDR2 YFSETQ. The CDR3 has 16 amino acids. Losses at the gene ends were 4 bases for V and 5 bases for J; bases not matched to a gene: 10.

The rearrangement uses TRBV2 and TRBJ2-3; 7 bases fit TRBD1. Germline CDR1 is SNHLY and CDR2 is FYNNEI. The ends lost 4 bases at V and 4 bases at J; junction bases unmatched: 2. The CDR3 consists of 13 residues. This CDR3 reads CASSADRADTQYF. DNA for the CDR3: TGTGCCAGCAGTGCAGACAGGGCAGATACGCAGTATTTT.

V and J are TRBV23-1 and TRBJ2-7; the match to TRBD1 covers 8 bases. TRBV23-1 is classed as an ORF, of uncertain function. The CDR3 loop spans 16 amino acids. Unmatched junction bases numbered 9, after V lost 3 bases and J lost 2 bases. The CDR3 reads CASSHSRDRSTYEQYF. The CDR3 DNA follows: TGCGCCAGCAGTCATTCCCGGGACAGGAGTACCTACGAGCAGTACTTC.

This clone has just one count. The chain carries TRBV2 and TRBJ1-1; D is undetermined. The germline V and J ends were trimmed by 2 bases and 4 bases, with 14 bases remaining between them. CDR3 length equals 15 residues. Germline-derived CDR1 and CDR2 are SNHLY and FYNNEI. CDR3 region: CASSEKRIPGTEAFF. The DNA for the CDR3 is TGTGCCAGCAGTGAAAAGAGAATTCCCGGCACTGAAGCTTTCTTT.

V usage is TRBV30 and J usage is TRBJ2-2, with D possibly TRBD1 on 6 matching bases. The germline V gene encodes CDR1 GTSNPN and CDR2 SVGIG (reference sequence). The germline V and J ends were trimmed by 4 bases and 1 base, with 10 bases remaining between them. CDR3 length: 14 residues. CDR3 loop: CAWNPQGNTGELFF. CDR3 DNA: TGTGCCTGGAACCCACAGGGGAACACCGGGGAGCTGTTTTTT.

The chain couples TRBV19 to TRBJ1-4, with D unresolved. The ends were cut back, 8 bases at V and 0 bases at J, with 13 bases in the middle. The CDR3 consists of 15 residues. The germline CDR1 and CDR2 sequences are LNHDA and SQIVND (reference sequence). The CDR3 is CASSRGITTNEKLFF. DNA of the CDR3: TGTGCCAGTTCCCGTGGAATTACAACTAATGAAAAACTGTTTTTT.

This clone was detected a few times. The chain recombines TRBV15 with TRBJ2-7, with D possibly matching TRBD1 (6 bases). Germline lookup yields CDR1 LNHNV and CDR2 YYDKDF (reference sequence). The CDR3 loop spans 14 amino acids. Trimming took 5 bases from V and 3 from J, leaving 14 bases between them. The CDR3 sequence is CATSGLGGNYEQYF. In DNA form, the CDR3 reads TGTGCCACCAGCGGGTTAGGGGGAAACTACGAGCAGTACTTC.

This clone was found a few times. This chain uses TRBV5-4 with TRBJ2-7, with 8 bases aligning to TRBD2. CDR3 length: 13 amino acids. The germline V gene has CDR1 SGHNT and CDR2 YYREEE (reference sequence). The V gene end was trimmed by 8 bases and the J gene end by 9 bases; junction bases not matched to a gene: 13. The CDR3 here is CASSTGLGNAQYF. CDR3 nucleotides: TGTGCCAGTAGCACGGGACTAGGGAACGCGCAGTACTTC.

The chain recombines TRBV9 with TRBJ2-7, with TRBD2 matching 9 bases. Germline trimming cut 0 bases from V and 6 bases from J; bases unmatched to any gene: 7. Per germline, CDR1 SGDLS and CDR2 YYNGEE. CDR3 length: 15 amino acids. The CDR3 here is CASSVGGAGGVEQYF. The CDR3 nucleotides are TGTGCCAGCAGCGTAGGCGGGGCGGGAGGGGTCGAGCAGTACTTC. The full variable domain, completed using reference TRBV9 and TRBJ2-7, is DSGVTQTPKHLITATGQRVTLRCSPRSGDLSVYWYQQSLDQGLQFLIQYYNGEERAKGNILERFSAQQFPDLHSELNLSSLELGDSALYFCASSVGGAGGVEQYFGPGTRLTVT.

V gene TRBV5-1 combines with J gene TRBJ2-1; D not certain. The CDR3 consists of 11 residues. Germline CDR1 is SGHRS and CDR2 is YFSETQ. The V end was cut by 4 bases, the J end by 7 bases, with 6 bases between. The CDR3 loop reads CASSRLNEQFF. The CDR3, as DNA: TGCGCCAGCAGCCGTTTAAATGAGCAGTTCTTC.